These 3 T cell receptor beta chains came from one sample sequenced in a study of blood T cell repertoires in COVID-19. Clones were read by immunoSEQ multiplex PCR, and TCRdb kept only the in-frame ones, dropping some. The sample consists of under 300,000 clones, about 80% of them appearing once. Sequenced input: peripheral blood. The receptor set was obtained from a man aged 30 to 39 who had recovered from COVID-19.

The chain recombines TRBV7-2 with TRBJ2-3, with D possibly being TRBD2 (5 bases). The CDR3 runs 16 residues. Trimming took 0 bases from V and 0 from J, leaving 10 bases between them. CDR1 SGHTA and CDR2 FQGNSA come from the germline V gene. CDR3 bases: TGTGCCAGCAGCTTAGCCGGGGTTCCGAGCACAGATACGCAGTATTTT. This encodes CASSLAGVPSTDTQYF. The variable domain in full, with the rest retrieved from reference TRBV7-2 and TRBJ2-3, is GAGVSQSPSNKVTEKGKDVELRCDPISGHTALYWYRQSLGQGLEFLIYFQGNSAPDKSGLPSDRFSAERTGGSVSTLTIQRTQQEDSAVYLCASSLAGVPSTDTQYFGPGTRLTVL.

This clone was picked up one time. The gene calls are TRBV15 and TRBJ2-5; D perhaps matches TRBD2 (5 bases). Trimming shortened V by 0 bases and J by 5 bases, and 13 bases separated the two germline ends. The CDR3 runs to 15 residues. Germline CDR1 reads LNHNV; CDR2 reads YYDKDF (reference sequence). The CDR3 sequence: CATSRDPSGLETQYF. The CDR3 nucleotides read TGTGCCACCAGCAGAGATCCCAGCGGCTTGGAGACCCAGTACTTC.

The rearrangement uses TRBV12-3 or TRBV12-4 and TRBJ1-1, with D hard to call. The germline V and J ends were trimmed by 3 bases and 7 bases, with 6 bases remaining between them. There are 11 residues in the CDR3. The CDR3 DNA follows: TGTGCCAGCAGTTTTGGAGTTGAAGCTTTCTTT. It encodes CASSFGVEAFF.